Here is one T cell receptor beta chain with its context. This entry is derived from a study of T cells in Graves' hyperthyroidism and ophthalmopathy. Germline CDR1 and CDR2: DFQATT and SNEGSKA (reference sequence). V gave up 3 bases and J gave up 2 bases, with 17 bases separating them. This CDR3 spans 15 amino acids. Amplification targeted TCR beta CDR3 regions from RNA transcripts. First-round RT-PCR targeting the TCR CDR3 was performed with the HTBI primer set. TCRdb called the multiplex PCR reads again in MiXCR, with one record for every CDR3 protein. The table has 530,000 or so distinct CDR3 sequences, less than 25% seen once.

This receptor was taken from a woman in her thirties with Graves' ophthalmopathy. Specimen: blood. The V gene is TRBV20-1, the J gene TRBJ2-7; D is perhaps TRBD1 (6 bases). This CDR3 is CSASGAQGVPYEQYF. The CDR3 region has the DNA TGCAGTGCTAGCGGGGCACAGGGTGTCCCCTACGAGCAGTACTTC.